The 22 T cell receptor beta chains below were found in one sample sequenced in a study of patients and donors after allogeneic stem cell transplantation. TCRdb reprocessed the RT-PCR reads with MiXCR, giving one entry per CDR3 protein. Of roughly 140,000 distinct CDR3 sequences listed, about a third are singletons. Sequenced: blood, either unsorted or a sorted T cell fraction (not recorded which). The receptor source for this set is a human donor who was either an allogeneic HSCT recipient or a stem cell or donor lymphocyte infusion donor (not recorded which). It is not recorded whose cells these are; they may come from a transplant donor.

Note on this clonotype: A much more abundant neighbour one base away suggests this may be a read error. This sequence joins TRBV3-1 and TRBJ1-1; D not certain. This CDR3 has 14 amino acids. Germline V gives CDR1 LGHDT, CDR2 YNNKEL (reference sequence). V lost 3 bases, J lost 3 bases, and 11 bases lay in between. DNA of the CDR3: TGTGCCAGCAGCCATTCTGGGAGGGACACTGAAGCTTTCTTT. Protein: CASSHSGRDTEAFF.

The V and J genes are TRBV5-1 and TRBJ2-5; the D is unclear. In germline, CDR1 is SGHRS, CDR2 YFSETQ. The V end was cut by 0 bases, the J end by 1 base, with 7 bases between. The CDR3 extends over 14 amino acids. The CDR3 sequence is CASSLELFQETQYF. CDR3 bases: TGCGCCAGCAGCTTGGAACTATTCCAAGAGACCCAGTACTTC.

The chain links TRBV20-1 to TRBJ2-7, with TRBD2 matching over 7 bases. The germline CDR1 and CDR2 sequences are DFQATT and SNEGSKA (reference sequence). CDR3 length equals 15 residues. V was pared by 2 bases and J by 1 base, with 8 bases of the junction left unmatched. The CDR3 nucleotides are TGCAGTGCTAGACCCTTAGCGGGTCCTTCCTACGAGCAGTACGTC. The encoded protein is CSARPLAGPSYEQYV.

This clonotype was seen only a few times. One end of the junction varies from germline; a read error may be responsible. CDR3 nucleotides: TGTGCCAGCTCCTCTATTGGCCCGTTCCGCTTC. This encodes CASSSIGPFRF. The V gene is TRBV12-3 or TRBV12-4, the J gene TRBJ1-2; D is unclear. The CDR3 length is 11 residues.

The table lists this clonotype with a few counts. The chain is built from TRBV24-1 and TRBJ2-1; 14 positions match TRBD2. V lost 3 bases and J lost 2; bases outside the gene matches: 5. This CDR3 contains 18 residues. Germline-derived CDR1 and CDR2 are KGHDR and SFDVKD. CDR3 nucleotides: TGTGCCACCAGTGATGGGACTAGCGGGGGAGGACCCTACAATGAGCAGTTCTTC. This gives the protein CATSDGTSGGGPYNEQFF.

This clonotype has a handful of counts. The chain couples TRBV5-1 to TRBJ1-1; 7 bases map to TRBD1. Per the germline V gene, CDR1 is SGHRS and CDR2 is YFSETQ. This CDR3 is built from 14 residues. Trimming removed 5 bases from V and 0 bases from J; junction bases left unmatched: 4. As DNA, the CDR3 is TGCGCCAGCAGACAGGGACAGTTGAACACTGAAGCTTTCTTT. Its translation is CASRQGQLNTEAFF.

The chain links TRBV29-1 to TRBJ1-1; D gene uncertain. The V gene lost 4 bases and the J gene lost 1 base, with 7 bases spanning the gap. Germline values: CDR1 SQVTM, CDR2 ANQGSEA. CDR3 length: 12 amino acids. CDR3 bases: TGCAGCGTTGGGGAACAGAACACTGAAGCTTTCTTT. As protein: CSVGEQNTEAFF.

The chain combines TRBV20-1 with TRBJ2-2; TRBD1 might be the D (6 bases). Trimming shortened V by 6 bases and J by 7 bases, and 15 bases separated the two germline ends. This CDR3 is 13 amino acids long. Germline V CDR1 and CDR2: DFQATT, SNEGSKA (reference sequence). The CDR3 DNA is TGCAGTGCAGTTTACAGGGACGACGGGGAGCTGTTTTTT. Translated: CSAVYRDDGELFF.

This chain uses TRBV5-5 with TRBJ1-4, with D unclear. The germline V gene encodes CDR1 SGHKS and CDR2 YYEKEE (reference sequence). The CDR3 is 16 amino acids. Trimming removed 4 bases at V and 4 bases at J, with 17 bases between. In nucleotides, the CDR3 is TGTGCCAGCAGCCGGACGGCAGTGGCGCGTAATGAAAAACTGTTTTTT. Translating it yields CASSRTAVARNEKLFF.

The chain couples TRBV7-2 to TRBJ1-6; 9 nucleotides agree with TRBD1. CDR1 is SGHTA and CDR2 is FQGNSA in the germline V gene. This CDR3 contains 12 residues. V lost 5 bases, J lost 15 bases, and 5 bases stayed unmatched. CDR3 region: CASSLDRGDLHF. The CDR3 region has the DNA TGTGCCAGCAGCCTGGACAGGGGAGACCTCCACTTT.

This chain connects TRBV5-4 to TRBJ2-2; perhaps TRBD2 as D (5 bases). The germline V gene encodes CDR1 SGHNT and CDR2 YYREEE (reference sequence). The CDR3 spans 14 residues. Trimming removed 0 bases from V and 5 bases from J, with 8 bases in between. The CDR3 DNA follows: TGTGCCAGCAGCTTGGGCTCGGGGACCGGGGAGCTGTTTTTT. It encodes CASSLGSGTGELFF.

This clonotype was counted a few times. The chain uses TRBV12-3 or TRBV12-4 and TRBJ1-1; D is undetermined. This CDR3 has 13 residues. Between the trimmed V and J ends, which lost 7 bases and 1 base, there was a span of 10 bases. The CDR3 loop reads CASTDSGNTEAFF. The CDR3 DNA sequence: TGTGCCAGCACAGACTCAGGGAACACTGAAGCTTTCTTT.

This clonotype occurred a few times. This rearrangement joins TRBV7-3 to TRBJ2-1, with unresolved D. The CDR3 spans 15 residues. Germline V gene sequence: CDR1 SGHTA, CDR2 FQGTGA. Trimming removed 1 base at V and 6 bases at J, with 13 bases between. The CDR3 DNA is TGTGCCAGCAGCTTAATAAATTCCGGTAGCAATGAGCAGTTCTTC. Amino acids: CASSLINSGSNEQFF.

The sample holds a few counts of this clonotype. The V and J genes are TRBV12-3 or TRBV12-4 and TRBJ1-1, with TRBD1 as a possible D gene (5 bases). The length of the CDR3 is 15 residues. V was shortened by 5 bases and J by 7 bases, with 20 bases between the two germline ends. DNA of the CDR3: TGTGCCAGCAGTCCCCCATTTGGAGGGACGCTTGAAGCTTTCTTT. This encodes CASSPPFGGTLEAFF.

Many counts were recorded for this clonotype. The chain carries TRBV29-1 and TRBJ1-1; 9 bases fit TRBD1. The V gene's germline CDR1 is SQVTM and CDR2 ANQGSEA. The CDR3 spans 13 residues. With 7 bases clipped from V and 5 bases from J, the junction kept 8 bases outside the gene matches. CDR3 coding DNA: TGCAGCGCCAAGGGACAGGGTGAGACTGAAGCTTTCTTT. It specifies CSAKGQGETEAFF.

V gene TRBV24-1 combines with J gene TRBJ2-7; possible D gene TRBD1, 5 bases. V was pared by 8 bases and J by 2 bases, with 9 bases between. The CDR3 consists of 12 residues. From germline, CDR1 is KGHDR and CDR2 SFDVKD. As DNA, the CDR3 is TGTGCCACCACCGGACAAGCCTACGAGCAGTACTTC. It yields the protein CATTGQAYEQYF.

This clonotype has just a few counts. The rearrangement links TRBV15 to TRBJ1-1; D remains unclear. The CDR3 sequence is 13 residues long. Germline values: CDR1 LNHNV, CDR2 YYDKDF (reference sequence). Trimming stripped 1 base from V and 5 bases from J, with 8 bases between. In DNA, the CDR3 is TGTGCCACCAGCAGAGGAACAGTTACTGAAGCTTTCTTT. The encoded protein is CATSRGTVTEAFF.

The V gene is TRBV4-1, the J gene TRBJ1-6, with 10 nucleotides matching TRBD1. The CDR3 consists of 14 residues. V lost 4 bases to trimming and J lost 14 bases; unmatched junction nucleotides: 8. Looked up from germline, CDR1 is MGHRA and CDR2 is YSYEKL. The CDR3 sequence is CASSLGTGAGSLHF. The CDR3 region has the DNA TGCGCCAGCAGCCTCGGGACAGGGGCCGGGTCCCTCCACTTT.

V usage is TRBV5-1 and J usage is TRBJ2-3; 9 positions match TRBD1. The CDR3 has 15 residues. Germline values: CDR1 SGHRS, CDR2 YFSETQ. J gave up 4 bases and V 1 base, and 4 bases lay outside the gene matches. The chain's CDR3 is CASSLWTGASDTQYF. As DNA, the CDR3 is TGCGCCAGCAGCTTGTGGACAGGGGCATCAGATACGCAGTATTTT. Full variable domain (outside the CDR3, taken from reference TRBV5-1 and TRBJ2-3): KAGVTQTPRYLIKTRGQQVTLSCSPISGHRSVSWYQQTPGQGLQFLFEYFSETQRNKGNFPGRFSGRQFSNSRSEMNVSTLELGDSALYLCASSLWTGASDTQYFGPGTRLTVL.

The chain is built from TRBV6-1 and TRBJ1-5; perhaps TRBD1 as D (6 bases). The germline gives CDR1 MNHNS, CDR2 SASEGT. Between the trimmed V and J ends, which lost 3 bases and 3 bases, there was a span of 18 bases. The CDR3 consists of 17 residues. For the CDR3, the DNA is TGTGCCAGCAGTGAGGTAGGCACGGACAGCATCAATCAGCCCCAGCATTTT. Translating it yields CASSEVGTDSINQPQHF.

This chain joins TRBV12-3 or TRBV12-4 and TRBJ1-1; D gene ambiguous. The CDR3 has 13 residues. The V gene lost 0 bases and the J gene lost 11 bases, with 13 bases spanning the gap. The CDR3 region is CASSLAGIPGAFF. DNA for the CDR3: TGTGCCAGCAGTTTAGCTGGAATACCGGGTGCTTTCTTT.

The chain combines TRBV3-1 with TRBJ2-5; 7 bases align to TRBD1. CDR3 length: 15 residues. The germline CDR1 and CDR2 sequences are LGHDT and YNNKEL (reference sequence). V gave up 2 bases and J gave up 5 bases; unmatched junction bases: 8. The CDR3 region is CASSQMKGARETQYF. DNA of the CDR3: TGTGCCAGCAGCCAAATGAAGGGGGCCAGGGAGACCCAGTACTTC.